Ten or more counts support the clone carrying this T cell receptor (beta chain). What it binds is not known. Construction of the TCRbeta library involved unique molecular identifiers. TCRdb called the PCR reads again in MiXCR, with one record for every CDR3 protein. The table records about 200,000 distinct CDR3 sequences, roughly 6.3% of them present only once. These data are taken from a study of T-cell reconstitution after alpha-beta-depleted transplantation in children. Regarding the study as a whole: Several hundred expanded graft clones reportedly were the source of alpha-beta T cells about two months after transplant.

The germline V gene encodes CDR1 DFQATT and CDR2 SNEGSKA (reference sequence). V lost 0 bases, J lost 3 bases, and 11 bases lay in between. The CDR3 runs to 14 residues. V and J are TRBV20-1 and TRBJ1-2; D is unresolved. Sequencing used PBMCs, obtained before TCRalphabeta/CD19-depleted stem cell transplant. The TCR comes from a girl under three years old with combined immunodeficiency, due to receive a stem cell transplant. The DNA for the CDR3 is TGCAGTGCTAGAGACCCCAGACGGTACTATGGCTACACCTTC. This gives the protein CSARDPRRYYGYTF.